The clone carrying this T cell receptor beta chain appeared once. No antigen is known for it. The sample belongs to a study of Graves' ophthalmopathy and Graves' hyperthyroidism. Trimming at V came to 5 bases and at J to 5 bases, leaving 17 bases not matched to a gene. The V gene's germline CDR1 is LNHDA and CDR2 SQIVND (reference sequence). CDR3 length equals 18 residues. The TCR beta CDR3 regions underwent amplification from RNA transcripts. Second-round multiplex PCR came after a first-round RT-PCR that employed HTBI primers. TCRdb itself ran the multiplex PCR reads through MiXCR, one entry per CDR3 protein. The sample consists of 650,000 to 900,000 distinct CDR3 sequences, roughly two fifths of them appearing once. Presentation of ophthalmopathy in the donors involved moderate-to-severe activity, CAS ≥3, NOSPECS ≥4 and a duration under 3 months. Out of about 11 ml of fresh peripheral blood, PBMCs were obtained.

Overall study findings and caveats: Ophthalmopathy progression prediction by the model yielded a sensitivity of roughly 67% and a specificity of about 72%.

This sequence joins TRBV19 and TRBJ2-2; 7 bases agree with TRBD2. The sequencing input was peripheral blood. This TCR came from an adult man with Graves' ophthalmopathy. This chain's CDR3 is CASSHFSEGGRGTGELFF. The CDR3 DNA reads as TGTGCCAGTAGTCATTTCAGTGAGGGCGGGAGAGGAACCGGGGAGCTGTTTTTT.